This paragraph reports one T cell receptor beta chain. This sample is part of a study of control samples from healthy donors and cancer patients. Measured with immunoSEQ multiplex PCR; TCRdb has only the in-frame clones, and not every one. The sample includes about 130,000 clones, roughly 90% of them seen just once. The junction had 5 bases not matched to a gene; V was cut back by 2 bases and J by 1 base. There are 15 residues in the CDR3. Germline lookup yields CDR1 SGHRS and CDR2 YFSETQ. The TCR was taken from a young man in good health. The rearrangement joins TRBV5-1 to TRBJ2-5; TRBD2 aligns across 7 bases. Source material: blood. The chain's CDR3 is CASSFASGPQETQYF. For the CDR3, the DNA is TGCGCCAGCAGCTTTGCTAGCGGCCCCCAAGAGACCCAGTACTTC. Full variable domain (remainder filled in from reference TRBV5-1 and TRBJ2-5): KAGVTQTPRYLIKTRGQQVTLSCSPISGHRSVSWYQQTPGQGLQFLFEYFSETQRNKGNFPGRFSGRQFSNSRSEMNVSTLELGDSALYLCASSFASGPQETQYFGPGTRLLVL.